The following is a TCR beta chain sequence with its context. It lacks a known antigen. No base-level quality is on record; no much larger clone is a single base apart. A single peripheral blood draw of around 0.11 L on average was collected from each donor into heparinised tubes. Naive, central memory, regulatory and stem cell-like memory CD4+ T cells were sorted on a BD FACSAria II using a panel including CD45RO, CCR7, CD25, CD127, CD95 and CD27. Purity was above 95% for every sorted population. PBMCs were isolated immediately by Lymphoprep density gradient centrifugation and stained directly without culture. To minimize batch effects, samples were stained and sorted in pairs, one healthy donor with one patient per experiment. The data derive from a study of beta chain features in type 1 diabetes (dated by TCRdb to 2017 to 2018). Looking at the study overall: Mean age, gender distribution, total cell number and subset yield were not different between patients and healthy donors. A total of around 110,000,000 sorted cells were examined across all samples, and RNA yield correlated strongly with the number of cells per subset. The study compared TCRB repertoires of sorted circulating CD4+ T cell subsets between recently diagnosed type 1 diabetes patients and matched healthy donors. Regulatory and stem cell-like memory subsets were isolated from only 8 patients and about 8 healthy donors, whereas naive and central memory subsets came from all 28 donors. The investigation overall reported the following: Only small numbers of individuals were included in the HLA sub-analyses, which left unresolved whether HLA type had any influence on TCRB rearrangement. At VDJ recombination sites, patients with type 1 diabetes made fewer insertions and deleted more nucleotides, a pattern implying thymic rearrangement abnormalities. Sequencing cDNA rather than genomic DNA could over-represent highly expressing activated cells, although activation and CD3 levels did not differ between groups. Naive, central memory and regulatory TCRB repertoires appeared to be more alike among patients than among healthy donors. A moderate but significant shortening of TCRB CDR3 length was observed in type 1 diabetes patients in all four CD4+ subsets. Shorter templates might be favored by PCR, yet because patient and control samples were amplified and corrected together, any such skew would affect both groups equally.

The CDR3 contains 16 residues, cysteine and phenylalanine counted. Kept here is only the CDR3 DNA, which spans 48 bases and is read in frame from base 1. Reading the germline V gene gives CDR1 SGHDT and CDR2 YYEEEE. V is shortened by 4 bases, J by 0 bases, and the region joining them spans 14 bases. All of the isolated RNA was reverse transcribed with the High Capacity cDNA Reverse Transcription Kit, so expressed TCRB transcripts were sequenced. Deep immunoSEQ sequencing was applied to naive, central memory and regulatory T cell samples, giving an average of about 3.4 million total reads per sample. After sorted cells were lysed in RLT buffer, RNA was extracted with DNase-treated RNeasy Micro or Mini kits, with the choice depending on cell number. Each cell subset was processed separately to prevent cross-contamination, with patient and healthy donor samples processed together. The immunoSEQ multiplex PCR was used to amplify TCRB sequences from cDNA, generating 87-bp fragments that spanned the CDR3 region. The amplicons were sequenced using the Illumina HiSeq platform. For the original study's pipeline: Synthetic template baselines were used to correct PCR bias computationally, reads within Hamming distance 2 were collapsed together, and singletons that could not be merged were discarded. Reads were aligned against IMGT so that V, D and J genes, CDR3 length and insertions or deletions at six rearrangement sites could be assigned. Within each subset, clonotype counts were normalized to the number of sorted cells before true diversity and Gini coefficients were calculated with the tcR R package. Repertoire sharing was quantified using the overlap coefficient calculated on TCRB nucleotide sequences. Held by TCRdb, this immuneACCESS table contains in-frame sequences only and omits some clones. Under half of the omission traces to an unresolved V gene where checked; the cause of the rest is unknown. The V and J calls and clone size were taken over from that table, and D and trimming were inferred from the DNA. Here the sample has under 250,000 clones; roughly a tenth occur a single time. The ten largest clones capture approximately 1.4% of the sample.

The sequenced sample was central memory CD4+ T cells from blood. The clonotype originates from a man between 18 and 35 years old in good health. The rearranged segments are TRBV5-6 and TRBJ2-1; there is no confident call for the D gene. At the DNA level, the sequence is TGTGCCAGCAGCCAGCTGTCTCCCGGCTCCTACAATGAGCAGTTCTTC. Its product reads: CASSQLSPGSYNEQFF.